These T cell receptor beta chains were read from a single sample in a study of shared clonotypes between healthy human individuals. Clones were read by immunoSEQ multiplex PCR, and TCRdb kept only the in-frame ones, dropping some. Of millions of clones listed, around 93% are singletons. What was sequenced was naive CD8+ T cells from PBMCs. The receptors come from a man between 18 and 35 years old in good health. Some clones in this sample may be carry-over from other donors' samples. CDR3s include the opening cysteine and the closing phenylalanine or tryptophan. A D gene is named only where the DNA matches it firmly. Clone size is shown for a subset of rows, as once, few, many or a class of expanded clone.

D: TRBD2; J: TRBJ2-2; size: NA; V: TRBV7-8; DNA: TGTGCCAGCAGCCCAAGACTAGCGGGAGGGAACACCGGGGAGCTGTTTTTT; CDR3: CASSPRLAGGNTGELFF
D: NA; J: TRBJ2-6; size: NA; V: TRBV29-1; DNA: TGCAGCGTTGAAGATCTTGGATTCTCTGGGGCCAACGTCCTGACTTTC; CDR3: CSVEDLGFSGANVLTF
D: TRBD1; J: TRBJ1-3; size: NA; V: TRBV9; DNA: TGTGCCAGCAGCGTGTCCCGGACAGGGGGAATAGGAAACACCATATATTTT; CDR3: CASSVSRTGGIGNTIYF
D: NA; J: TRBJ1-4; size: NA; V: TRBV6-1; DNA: TGTGCCAGCAGTGAGCGGCGCTTCGAAAAACTGTTTTTT; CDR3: CASSERRFEKLFF
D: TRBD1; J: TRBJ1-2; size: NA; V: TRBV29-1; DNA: TGCAGCGTGATGACAGGGTTTGGCTACACCTTC; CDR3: CSVMTGFGYTF
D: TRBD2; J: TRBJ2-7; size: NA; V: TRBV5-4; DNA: TGTGCCAGCAGCTTTGGCGGGGGCTACGAGCAGTACTTC; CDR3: CASSFGGGYEQYF
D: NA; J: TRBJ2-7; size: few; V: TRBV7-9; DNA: TGTGCCAGCAGCTCCCCTACTGGGTACGAGCAGTACTTC; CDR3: CASSSPTGYEQYF
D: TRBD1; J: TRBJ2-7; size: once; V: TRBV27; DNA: TGTGCCAGCAGTCCCCGACAGGGACACTACGAGCAGTACTTC; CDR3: CASSPRQGHYEQYF
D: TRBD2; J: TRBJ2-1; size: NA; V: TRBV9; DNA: TGTGCCAGCAGCGTAGAGGCTAGCGGGAGAATCGATGAGCAGTTCTTC; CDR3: CASSVEASGRIDEQFF
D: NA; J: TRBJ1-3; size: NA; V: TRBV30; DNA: TGTGCCTCCCTTGGGGGTTCTGGAAACACCATATATTTT; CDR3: CASLGGSGNTIYF
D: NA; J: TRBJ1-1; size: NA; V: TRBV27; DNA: TGTGCCAGCAGGGGCAGAACAATGAACACTGAAGCTTTCTTT; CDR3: CASRGRTMNTEAFF
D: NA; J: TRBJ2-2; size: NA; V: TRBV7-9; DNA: TGTGCCAGAGGGGGAGCGAACACCGGGGAGCTGTTTTTT; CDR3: CARGGANTGELFF
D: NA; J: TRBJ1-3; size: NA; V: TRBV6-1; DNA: TGTGCCAGCAGTGAGGGACCGTTCTCTGGAAACACCATATATTTT; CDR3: CASSEGPFSGNTIYF
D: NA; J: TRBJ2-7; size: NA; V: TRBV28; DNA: TGTGCCAGCAGACCCCTGGACAGGGAGGGGGCCTACGAGCAGTACTTC; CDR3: CASRPLDREGAYEQYF
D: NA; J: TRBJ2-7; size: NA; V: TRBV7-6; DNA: TGTGCCAGCAGCCCGTCCGGGTCTTACGAGCAGTACTTC; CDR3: CASSPSGSYEQYF
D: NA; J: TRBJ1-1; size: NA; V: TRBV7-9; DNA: TGTGCCAGCAGTTATGACCGGGGCGCTGAAGCTTTCTTT; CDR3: CASSYDRGAEAFF
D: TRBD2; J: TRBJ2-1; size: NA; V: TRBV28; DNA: TGTGCCAGCAGTTTAAGATCACTAGCGGACAATGAGCAGTTCTTC; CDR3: CASSLRSLADNEQFF
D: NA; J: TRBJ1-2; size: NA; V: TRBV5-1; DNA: TGCGCCAGCAGCTTGCCGGCCGACGGGCACTATGGCTACACCTTC; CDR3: CASSLPADGHYGYTF
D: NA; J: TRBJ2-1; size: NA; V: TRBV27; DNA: TGTGCCAGCAGTTTCCTAGCCCCGGCGAATGAGCAGTTCTTC; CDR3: CASSFLAPANEQFF
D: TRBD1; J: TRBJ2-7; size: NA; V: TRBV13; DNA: TGTGCCAGCAGTTGGGACAGGGGCGAGCAGTACTTC; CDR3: CASSWDRGEQYF
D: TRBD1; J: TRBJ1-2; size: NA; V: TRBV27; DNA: TGTGCCAGCAGTGAAAGACAGGGAGCTAACTATGGCTACACCTTC; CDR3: CASSERQGANYGYTF
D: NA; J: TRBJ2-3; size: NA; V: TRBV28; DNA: TGTGCCAGCCATGGGGCAGCCAATACGCAGTATTTT; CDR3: CASHGAANTQYF
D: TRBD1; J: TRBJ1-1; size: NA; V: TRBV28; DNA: TGTGCCAGCATTACGGGACAGGGGGGCACTGAAGCTTTCTTT; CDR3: CASITGQGGTEAFF
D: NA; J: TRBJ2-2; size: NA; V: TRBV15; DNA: TGTGCCACGAGCCCGGCGGGCTGGAACACCGGGGAGCTGTTTTTT; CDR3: CATSPAGWNTGELFF
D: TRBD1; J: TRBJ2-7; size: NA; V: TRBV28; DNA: TGTGCCAGCAGTTTAGGACAGGGAGACTACGAGCAGTACTTC; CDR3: CASSLGQGDYEQYF
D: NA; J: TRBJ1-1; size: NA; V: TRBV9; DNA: TGTGCCAGCAGCGTAGACCGGAACACTGAAGCTTTCTTT; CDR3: CASSVDRNTEAFF
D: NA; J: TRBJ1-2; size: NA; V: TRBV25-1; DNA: TGTGCCAGCAAAGGAGGACAAAACTATGGCTACACCTTC; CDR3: CASKGGQNYGYTF
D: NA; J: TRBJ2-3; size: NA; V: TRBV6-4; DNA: TGTGCCAGCAGTGAGTTCATTTTGGATACGCAGTATTTT; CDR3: CASSEFILDTQYF
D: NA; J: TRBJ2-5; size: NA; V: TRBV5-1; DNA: TGCGCCAGCAGCCCGATGGGAGGGACACAAGAGACCCAGTACTTC; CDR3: CASSPMGGTQETQYF
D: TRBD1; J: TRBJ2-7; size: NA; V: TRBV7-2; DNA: TGTGCCAGCAGCTTTGGGGCGACAGGGGCCCCTTTCGTCTACGAGCAGTACTTC; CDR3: CASSFGATGAPFVYEQYF
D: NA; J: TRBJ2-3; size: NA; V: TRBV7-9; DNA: TGTGCCAGCAGCCCCTATGGCCCCGCTGGGGTTGAAGATACGCAGTATTTT; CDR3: CASSPYGPAGVEDTQYF
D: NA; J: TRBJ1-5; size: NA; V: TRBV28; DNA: TGTGCCTGGGGGGGACCCCTACCCAATCAGCCCCAGCATTTT; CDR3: CAWGGPLPNQPQHF
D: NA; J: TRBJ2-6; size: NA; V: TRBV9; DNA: TGTGCCAGCAGCGTACCGACCACCGGGGCCAACGTCCTGACTTTC; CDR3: CASSVPTTGANVLTF
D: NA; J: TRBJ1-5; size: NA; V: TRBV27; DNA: TGTGCCAGCAGCAATACATGGTATCAGCCCCAGCATTTT; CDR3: CASSNTWYQPQHF
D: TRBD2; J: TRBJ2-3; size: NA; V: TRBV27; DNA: TGTGCCAGCAGTTTACTTCCGTCTAGCGGGCTCACAGATACGCAGTATTTT; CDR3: CASSLLPSSGLTDTQYF
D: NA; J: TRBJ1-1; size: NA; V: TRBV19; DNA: TGTGCCAGTAGTCCAGGAACCAACTTGGACACTGAAGCTTTCTTT; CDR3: CASSPGTNLDTEAFF
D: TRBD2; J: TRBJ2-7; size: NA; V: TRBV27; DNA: TGTGCCAGCAGTTCCCATTGGGGCGGGAGTTTCTACGAGCAGTACTTC; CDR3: CASSSHWGGSFYEQYF
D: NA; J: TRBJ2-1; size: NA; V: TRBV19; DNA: TGTGCCAGTACCATGGTTCCCCTTAACAATGAGCAGTTCTTC; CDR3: CASTMVPLNNEQFF
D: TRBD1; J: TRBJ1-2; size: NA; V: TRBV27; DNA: TGTGCCAGCAGTTTGGGGGCAGGGGGCGATGGCTACACCTTC; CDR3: CASSLGAGGDGYTF
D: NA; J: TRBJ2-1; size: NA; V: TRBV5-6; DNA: TGTGCCAGCAGCTTCTTGGAAGGGGCCGGGGGTGAGCAGTTCTTC; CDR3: CASSFLEGAGGEQFF
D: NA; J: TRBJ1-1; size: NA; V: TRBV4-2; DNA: TGTGCCAGCAGCCAAGATTACCGGGGCCCGAACACTGAAGCTTTCTTT; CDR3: CASSQDYRGPNTEAFF
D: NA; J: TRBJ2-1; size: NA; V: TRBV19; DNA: TGTGCCAGTAGTATATTTGGGACCAACAATGAGCAGTTCTTC; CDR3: CASSIFGTNNEQFF
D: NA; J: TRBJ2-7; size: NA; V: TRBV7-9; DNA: TGTGCCAGCAGCTTAGAGAACAGGGAAGGCTACGAGCAGTACTTC; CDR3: CASSLENREGYEQYF
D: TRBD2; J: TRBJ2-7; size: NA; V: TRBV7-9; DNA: TGTGCCAGCTGCCCCTGGGCGGGAGGGATTTACGAGCAGTACTTC; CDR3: CASCPWAGGIYEQYF
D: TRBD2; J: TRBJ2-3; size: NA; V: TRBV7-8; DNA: TGTGCCAGCAGCCCCGAGCTAGCGGGAGGGCCCGGCACAGATACGCAGTATTTT; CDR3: CASSPELAGGPGTDTQYF